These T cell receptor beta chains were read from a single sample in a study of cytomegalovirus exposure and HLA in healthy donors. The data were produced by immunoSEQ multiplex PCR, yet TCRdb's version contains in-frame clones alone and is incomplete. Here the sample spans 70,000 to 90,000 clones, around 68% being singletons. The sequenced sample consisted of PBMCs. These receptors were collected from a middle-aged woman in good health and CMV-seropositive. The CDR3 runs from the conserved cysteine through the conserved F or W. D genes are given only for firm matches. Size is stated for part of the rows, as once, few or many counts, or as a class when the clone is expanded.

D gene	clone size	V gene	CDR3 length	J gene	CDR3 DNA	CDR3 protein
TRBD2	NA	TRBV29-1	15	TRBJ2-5	TGCAGCGTTAACCCGGGACTAGCGGGGGGGGAGACCCAGTACTTC	CSVNPGLAGGETQYF
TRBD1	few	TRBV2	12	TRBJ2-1	TGTGCCAGCCAGACAGGGGGGAGTGAGCAGTTCTTC	CASQTGGSEQFF
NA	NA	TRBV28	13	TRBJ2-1	TGTGCCAGCAGTTACGGGTTCGGGAATGAGCAGTTCTTC	CASSYGFGNEQFF
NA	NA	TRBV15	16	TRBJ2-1	TGTGCCACCAGCAGAGATCGGGGGAGCACCTACAATGAGCAGTTCTTC	CATSRDRGSTYNEQFF
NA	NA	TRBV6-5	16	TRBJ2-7	TGTGCCAGCAGTTCCGCACGACAGGCAGCGAACTACGAGCAGTACTTC	CASSSARQAANYEQYF
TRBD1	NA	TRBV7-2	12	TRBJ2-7	TGTGCCAGCCGGGACAGCTCCTACGAGCAGTACTTC	CASRDSSYEQYF
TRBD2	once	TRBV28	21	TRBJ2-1	TGTGCCAGCAGTTTATTTAGAGCGGGAGGCGACCGTGAAGGGTCCTACAATGAGCAGTTCTTC	CASSLFRAGGDREGSYNEQFF
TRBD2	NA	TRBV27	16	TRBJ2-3	TGTGCCAGCAGAGTGACTAGCGGGAGCTGGATAGATACGCAGTATTTT	CASRVTSGSWIDTQYF
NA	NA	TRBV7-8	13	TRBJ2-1	TGTGCCAGCACCGAGGGGGGGGAGGACGAGCAGTTCTTC	CASTEGGEDEQFF
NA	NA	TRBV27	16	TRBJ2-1	TGTGCCAGCAGTGCCTCGGACTGGCGGGGTACAAATGAGCAGTTCTTC	CASSASDWRGTNEQFF
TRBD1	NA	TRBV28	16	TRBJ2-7	TGTGCCAGCAGTTTCTTTCCCGGACAGGGGCCCTACGAGCAGTACTTC	CASSFFPGQGPYEQYF
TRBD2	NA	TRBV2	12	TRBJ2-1	TGTGCCAGCAGTGGCGGGAGAGGCGAGCAGTTCTTC	CASSGGRGEQFF
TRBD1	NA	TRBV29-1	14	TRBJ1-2	TGCAGCGTTGTGGGGGACAGGGGGATTTATGGCTACACCTTC	CSVVGDRGIYGYTF
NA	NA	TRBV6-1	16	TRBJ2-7	TGTGCCAGCAGTGAAGCAGGGCCTGCGGGAAGATACGAGCAGTACTTC	CASSEAGPAGRYEQYF
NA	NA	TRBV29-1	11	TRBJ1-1	TGCAGCGTTGAGCGCCAGGGTTGGGCTTTCTTT	CSVERQGWAFF
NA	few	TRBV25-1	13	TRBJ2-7	TGTGCCAGCAGTAGACGGGATGGGTACGAGCAGTACTTC	CASSRRDGYEQYF
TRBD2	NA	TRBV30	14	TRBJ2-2	TGTGCCTGGAGCACGAAACGGGAGGGTCTAGCGCTGTTTTTT	CAWSTKREGLALFF
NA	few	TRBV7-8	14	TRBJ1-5	TGTGCCAGCAGCTTAGGGCAAAGCAATCAGCCCCAGCATTTT	CASSLGQSNQPQHF
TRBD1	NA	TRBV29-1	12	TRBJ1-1	TGCAGCGCCCAGGGGGATTGGACTGAAGCTTTCTTT	CSAQGDWTEAFF
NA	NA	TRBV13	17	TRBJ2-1	TGTGCCAGCAGCCCGCAGTTCAGCGGAACACCCTACAATGAGCAGTTCTTC	CASSPQFSGTPYNEQFF
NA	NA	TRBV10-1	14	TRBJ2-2	TGCGCCAGCAGTGAGTCGCGCTTCACCGGGGAGCTGTTTTTT	CASSESRFTGELFF
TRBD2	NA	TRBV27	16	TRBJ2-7	TGTGCCACCCGGACTAGCGGGACCGTTAGCTCCTGCGAGCAGTACTTC	CATRTSGTVSSCEQYF
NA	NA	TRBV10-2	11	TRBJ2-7	TGCGCCAGCAGTGGACTTCTCGAGCAGTACTTC	CASSGLLEQYF
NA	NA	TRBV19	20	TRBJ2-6	TGTGCCAGTAGTATACTTTGGGGGGGCCAAGGACACACTGGGGCCAACGTCCTGACTTTC	CASSILWGGQGHTGANVLTF
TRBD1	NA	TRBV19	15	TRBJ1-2	TGTGCCAGTAGTGACCGGGACAGGGGTTTTTATGGCTACACCTTC	CASSDRDRGFYGYTF
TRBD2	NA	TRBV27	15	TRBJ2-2	TGTGCCACCCATAGCGGGAGGGAAAACACCGGGGAGCTGTTTTTT	CATHSGRENTGELFF
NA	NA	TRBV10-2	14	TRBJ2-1	TGCGCCAGCAGTGAGTACCGTGGAGGGAGTGAGCAGTTCTTC	CASSEYRGGSEQFF
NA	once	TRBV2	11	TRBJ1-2	TGTGCCAGCAGTCTAAGGGAGGGCTACACCTTC	CASSLREGYTF
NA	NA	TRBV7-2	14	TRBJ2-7	TGTGCCAGCAGCTTAGCGGCAGGGGGGAGAGAGCAGTACTTC	CASSLAAGGREQYF
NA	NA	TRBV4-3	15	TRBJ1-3	TGCGCCAGCAGCCAAGTTTCCAGCTCTGGAAACACCATATATTTT	CASSQVSSSGNTIYF
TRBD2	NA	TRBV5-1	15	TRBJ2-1	TGCGCCAGCAGCTTGGACGGGGGGTCCTACAATGAGCAGTTCTTC	CASSLDGGSYNEQFF
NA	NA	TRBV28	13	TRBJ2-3	TGTGCCAGCAAGGTGGGGAGAACAGATACGCAGTATTTT	CASKVGRTDTQYF
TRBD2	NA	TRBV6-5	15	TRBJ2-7	TGTGCCAGCCGGGGGATCGGCGGGAGCACAGACGAGCAGTACTTC	CASRGIGGSTDEQYF
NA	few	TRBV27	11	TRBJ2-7	TGTGCCAGCAGTTACAACTACGAGCAGTACTTC	CASSYNYEQYF